These T cell receptor beta chains were read from a single sample in a study of shared clonotypes between healthy human individuals. Generated by immunoSEQ multiplex PCR, the TCRdb table keeps only in-frame clones and is missing some. Among over a million clones listed, around three quarters were seen once. Input material: memory CD4+ T cells from PBMCs. The receptors were gathered from a man between 18 and 35 years old in good health. Some clones in this sample may be carry-over from other donors' samples. Each CDR3 is given with its conserved first and last residue. D genes are given only for firm matches. Size is omitted from some rows. Given values are once, few, many or a class for expanded clones.

D gene	V gene	J gene	clone size	CDR3 protein	CDR3 DNA
NA	TRBV28	TRBJ2-3	NA	CASTQRSTDTQYF	TGTGCCAGCACTCAGCGGAGCACAGATACGCAGTATTTT
NA	TRBV5-6	TRBJ2-5	NA	CASSLSPGRGQETQYF	TGTGCCAGCAGCTTATCACCCGGGCGTGGACAAGAGACCCAGTACTTC
NA	TRBV11-2	TRBJ1-1	many	CASSTRTTGVAFF	TGTGCCAGCAGCACCAGGACCACGGGGGTGGCTTTCTTT
NA	TRBV11-2	TRBJ2-7	NA	CASSHSAYTGNWSYEQYF	TGTGCCAGCAGCCATTCGGCCTATACAGGGAACTGGTCCTACGAGCAGTACTTC
TRBD1	TRBV6-5	TRBJ1-1	NA	CASGQGYTEAFF	TGTGCCAGCGGACAGGGGTACACTGAAGCTTTCTTT
TRBD2	TRBV27	TRBJ2-2	NA	CASRSGSLSFGELFF	TGTGCCAGCAGAAGCGGGAGTTTATCCTTCGGGGAGCTGTTTTTT
TRBD1	TRBV2	TRBJ1-1	few	CASSSGQGAEAFF	TGTGCCAGCAGTTCTGGACAGGGTGCTGAAGCTTTCTTT
NA	TRBV27	TRBJ2-2	NA	CASSPLGWQENTGELFF	TGTGCCAGCAGCCCACTAGGGTGGCAGGAGAACACCGGGGAGCTGTTTTTT
NA	TRBV28	TRBJ1-2	NA	CASSPARGAGGYTF	TGTGCCAGCAGCCCCGCGAGGGGGGCGGGAGGCTACACCTTC
TRBD1	TRBV6-6	TRBJ1-5	once	CASSYTTGGLQPQHF	TGTGCCAGCAGTTACACAACAGGGGGCTTGCAGCCCCAGCATTTT
TRBD1	TRBV12-5	TRBJ2-1	NA	CASGLGKTGKGIYNEQFF	TGTGCTAGTGGTTTGGGTAAGACAGGGAAGGGGATTTACAATGAGCAGTTCTTC
NA	TRBV7-2	TRBJ1-5	NA	CATGDRGNQPQHF	TGTGCCACCGGTGATAGGGGCAATCAGCCCCAGCATTTT
NA	TRBV18	TRBJ1-5	once	CASSPEVGVGNQPQHF	TGTGCCAGCTCACCAGAAGTGGGGGTTGGGAATCAGCCCCAGCATTTT
NA	TRBV29-1	TRBJ1-2	NA	CSSGILGYGYTF	TGCAGCTCCGGGATCCTGGGATATGGCTACACCTTC
TRBD1	TRBV5-4	TRBJ1-2	NA	CASSRVARGTDYGYTF	TGTGCCAGCAGCAGAGTAGCCAGGGGGACGGACTATGGCTACACCTTC
TRBD1	TRBV5-1	TRBJ1-4	NA	CASRPGQGLEKLFF	TGCGCCAGCCGTCCGGGACAGGGGTTGGAAAAACTGTTTTTT
NA	TRBV11-2	TRBJ1-1	NA	CASSLVGQINTEAFF	TGTGCCAGCAGCTTAGTTGGGCAGATCAACACTGAAGCTTTCTTT
NA	TRBV7-9	TRBJ2-2	NA	CASSLGQPNTGELFF	TGTGCCAGCAGCTTGGGCCAGCCGAACACCGGGGAGCTGTTTTTT
NA	TRBV20-1	TRBJ2-1	NA	CSALSSYEQFF	TGCAGTGCCCTTTCCTCCTATGAGCAGTTCTTC
TRBD1	TRBV5-1	TRBJ1-1	NA	CASSGDRGLVLSEAFF	TGCGCCAGCAGCGGGGACAGGGGGCTGGTTCTGTCTGAAGCTTTCTTT
TRBD1	TRBV29-1	TRBJ2-7	many	CSVAHRGISSYEQYF	TGCAGCGTTGCACACAGGGGGATAAGCTCCTACGAGCAGTACTTC
NA	TRBV9	TRBJ1-1	once	CASSVYPGTEAFF	TGTGCCAGCAGCGTATACCCGGGGACTGAAGCTTTCTTT
NA	TRBV6-5	TRBJ1-3	NA	CASSYSLRENTIYF	TGTGCCAGCAGTTACTCGCTCAGGGAGAACACCATATATTTT
NA	TRBV5-4	TRBJ2-7	once	CASSRDRVYEQYF	TGTGCCAGCAGCAGGGACCGAGTCTACGAGCAGTACTTC
TRBD1	TRBV28	TRBJ2-7	NA	CASRTGAPYEQYF	TGTGCCAGCAGGACAGGGGCCCCCTACGAGCAGTACTTC
NA	TRBV15	TRBJ1-5	few	CATSRENQPQHF	TGTGCCACCAGCAGAGAAAATCAGCCCCAGCATTTT
TRBD1	TRBV5-6	TRBJ2-5	NA	CASSLLLFGTEETQYF	TGTGCCAGCAGCTTGCTCCTTTTCGGGACAGAAGAGACCCAGTACTTC
NA	TRBV5-8	TRBJ2-5	NA	CASSRGENQETQYF	TGTGCCAGCAGCCGCGGGGAGAACCAAGAGACCCAGTACTTC
NA	TRBV6-6	TRBJ1-1	NA	CATGPNSMNTEAFF	TGTGCTACGGGACCTAATTCCATGAACACTGAAGCTTTCTTT
NA	TRBV5-4	TRBJ1-3	NA	CASSLGLGRGYGNTIYF	TGTGCCAGCAGCTTGGGTCTCGGACGCGGGTACGGAAACACCATATATTTT
NA	TRBV28	TRBJ2-5	NA	CASSPAGGVETQYF	TGTGCCAGCAGTCCCGCCGGGGGCGTGGAGACCCAGTACTTC
NA	TRBV19	TRBJ2-7	NA	CARGWGLADYEQYF	TGTGCCAGAGGATGGGGGCTAGCGGACTACGAGCAGTACTTC
TRBD2	TRBV4-3	TRBJ2-7	NA	CASSQEREGAYEQYF	TGCGCCAGCAGCCAAGAGCGGGAGGGAGCCTACGAGCAGTACTTC
NA	TRBV28	TRBJ2-3	NA	CASSLAGGGLSTDTQYF	TGTGCCAGCAGTTTGGCAGGGGGAGGGCTTAGCACAGATACGCAGTATTTT
NA	TRBV28	TRBJ2-7	NA	CASSLAGSEQYF	TGTGCCAGCAGTTTAGCGGGGTCCGAGCAGTACTTC
NA	TRBV28	TRBJ2-1	NA	CASSSPSGASYNEQFF	TGTGCCAGCAGTTCCCCGTCCGGCGCCTCCTACAATGAGCAGTTCTTC
TRBD1	TRBV28	TRBJ1-2	NA	CASSLTGTSYGYTF	TGTGCCAGCAGTTTGACAGGGACGTCCTATGGCTACACCTTC
NA	TRBV15	TRBJ1-1	many	CATSRDLISGGRTEAFF	TGTGCCACCAGCAGAGACCTCATAAGCGGGGGGAGGACTGAAGCTTTCTTT
TRBD2	TRBV30	TRBJ2-6	NA	CAWRKAGASSGANVLTF	TGTGCCTGGAGGAAGGCGGGAGCTTCATCTGGGGCCAACGTCCTGACTTTC
NA	TRBV28	TRBJ1-2	many	CASSLRTPRSYTF	TGTGCCAGCAGTTTACGGACCCCACGAAGCTACACCTTC
NA	TRBV5-6	TRBJ1-4	NA	CASSFRTGATNEKLFF	TGTGCCAGCAGTTTCAGGACCGGTGCAACTAATGAAAAACTGTTTTTT
TRBD2	TRBV11-3	TRBJ2-2	NA	CASSIGTSLTGELFF	TGTGCCAGCAGCATCGGGACTAGCCTAACCGGGGAGCTGTTTTTT
NA	TRBV28	TRBJ2-4	NA	CASSLTGAKNIQYF	TGTGCCAGCAGTTTAACGGGTGCCAAAAACATTCAGTACTTC
NA	TRBV10-3	TRBJ1-1	NA	CATTGPLNTEAFF	TGTGCCACCACGGGCCCATTGAACACTGAAGCTTTCTTT
NA	TRBV5-4	TRBJ2-7	NA	CASSLEQTYEQYF	TGTGCCAGCAGCTTGGAACAGACCTACGAGCAGTACTTC
TRBD2	TRBV15	TRBJ2-3	NA	CATSRGGTSGSGDTQYF	TGTGCCACCAGCAGGGGAGGGACTAGCGGGAGTGGCGATACGCAGTATTTT
TRBD2	TRBV6-4	TRBJ2-3	NA	CASRGGTSGSTDTQYF	TGTGCCAGCAGAGGCGGGACTAGCGGTAGCACAGATACGCAGTATTTT
NA	TRBV5-1	TRBJ2-2	NA	CASSLAQGTFTGELFF	TGCGCCAGCAGCTTGGCACAGGGAACATTCACCGGGGAGCTGTTTTTT
NA	TRBV5-8	TRBJ2-5	once	CASSRRTTSTQYF	TGTGCCAGCAGCCGCCGGACCACCTCGACCCAGTACTTC
TRBD1	TRBV7-2	TRBJ1-4	NA	CASSRTGVADEKLFF	TGTGCCAGCAGTCGGACAGGGGTTGCGGATGAAAAACTGTTTTTT
NA	TRBV5-1	TRBJ2-3	NA	CASSSQGFGMGTDTQYF	TGCGCCAGCAGCTCCCAAGGATTCGGGATGGGCACAGATACGCAGTATTTT
NA	TRBV28	TRBJ2-7	once	CASSDLSGIPSYEQYF	TGTGCCAGCAGCGACTTGAGCGGAATCCCCTCCTACGAGCAGTACTTC
NA	TRBV2	TRBJ2-1	NA	CASSDTYNEQFF	TGTGCCAGCAGTGATACATACAATGAGCAGTTCTTC
NA	TRBV7-2	TRBJ2-7	once	CASSRVGANYEQYF	TGTGCCAGCAGCCGAGTTGGGGCAAACTACGAGCAGTACTTC
TRBD1	TRBV28	TRBJ1-5	NA	CASSLRQGAGQPQHF	TGTGCCAGCAGTTTACGACAGGGGGCGGGTCAGCCCCAGCATTTT
NA	TRBV6-1	TRBJ2-7	NA	CASSLPAPGEQYF	TGTGCCAGCAGTCTCCCCGCCCCCGGGGAGCAGTACTTC
NA	TRBV5-1	TRBJ1-2	NA	CASSLGVTGLLAGYTF	TGCGCCAGCAGCTTGGGAGTTACAGGGCTTTTGGCGGGCTACACCTTC
TRBD1	TRBV4-3	TRBJ2-7	NA	CASSLGQGANEQYF	TGCGCCAGCAGCCTTGGACAGGGGGCCAACGAGCAGTACTTC
TRBD1	TRBV6-5	TRBJ1-1	few	CASSEQGYTEAFF	TGTGCCAGCAGTGAACAGGGGTACACTGAAGCTTTCTTT
NA	TRBV9	TRBJ2-1	once	CASSVVSSPAYNEQFF	TGTGCCAGCAGCGTAGTGTCCAGCCCAGCCTACAATGAGCAGTTCTTC